This TCR beta chain was retrieved from a study of cytomegalovirus exposure and HLA in healthy donors. Study-wide background: Within an early data release were tens of millions of unique TCRs drawn from HLA-typed donors.

All the people who gave samples were healthy bone marrow donors. Germline CDR1 MNHEY, CDR2 SVGAGI. The CDR3 is 15 residues long. As concerns this clone: A junction end diverges from the germline sequence, so it may reflect a read error.

Primers for the PCR totalled 60 Vbeta and 13 Jbeta. TCRdb's copy holds only in-frame clones and misses some; the assay was immunoSEQ multiplex PCR. The sample carries some 240,000 clones, around 73% recorded once. Sequenced sample: PBMCs. V gene TRBV6-5 combines with J gene TRBJ1-2, with 10 bases fitting TRBD1. The clonotype was recovered from a male donor in good health and CMV-seronegative. CDR3 sequence: CASSNSRQGARGYTF. For the CDR3, the DNA is TGTGCCAGCAGTAACTCAAGACAGGGGGCTCGAGGCTACACCTTC.